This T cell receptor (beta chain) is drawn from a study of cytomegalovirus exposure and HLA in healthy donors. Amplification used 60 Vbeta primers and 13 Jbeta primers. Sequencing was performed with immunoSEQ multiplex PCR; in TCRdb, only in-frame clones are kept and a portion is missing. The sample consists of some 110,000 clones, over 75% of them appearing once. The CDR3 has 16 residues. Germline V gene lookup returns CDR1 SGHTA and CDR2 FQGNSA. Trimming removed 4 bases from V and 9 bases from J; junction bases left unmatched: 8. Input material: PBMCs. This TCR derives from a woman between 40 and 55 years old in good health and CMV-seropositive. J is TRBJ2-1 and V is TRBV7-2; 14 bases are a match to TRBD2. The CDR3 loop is CASSSWTSGRSGEQFF. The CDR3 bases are TGTGCCAGCAGCTCCTGGACTAGCGGGAGGAGCGGTGAGCAGTTCTTC. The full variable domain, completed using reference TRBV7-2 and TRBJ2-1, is GAGVSQSPSNKVTEKGKDVELRCDPISGHTALYWYRQSLGQGLEFLIYFQGNSAPDKSGLPSDRFSAERTGGSVSTLTIQRTQQEDSAVYLCASSSWTSGRSGEQFFGPGTRLTVL.